The 15 T cell receptor beta chains below all came from one sample that was sequenced in a study of cytomegalovirus exposure and HLA in healthy donors. PCR was performed using 60 Vbeta and 13 Jbeta primers. The data were produced by immunoSEQ multiplex PCR, yet TCRdb's version contains in-frame clones alone and is incomplete. In the table there are about 120,000 clones, roughly four fifths of which are singletons. Input material: PBMCs. The receptor set was obtained from a man aged 40-49 years in good health and CMV-seronegative.

The sample holds a few counts of this clone. V is TRBV4-3 and J is TRBJ2-1; D is ambiguous. Germline CDR1 is LGHNA and CDR2 is YSLEER. The V end lost 3 bases, the J end lost 3 bases, and 9 bases lay between the germline ends. CDR3 size: 14 residues. CDR3 protein: CASSHSADYNEQFF. The CDR3 DNA sequence: TGCGCCAGCAGCCACAGCGCGGACTACAATGAGCAGTTCTTC.

This clone was recorded a few times. J is TRBJ2-5 and V is TRBV13; perhaps TRBD2 as D (5 bases). The germline V and J ends were trimmed by 2 bases and 1 base, with 8 bases remaining between them. Germline CDR1 PRHDT, CDR2 FYEKMQ (reference sequence). The CDR3 length is 14 residues. The CDR3 reads CASSLRRAQETQYF. CDR3 nucleotide sequence: TGTGCCAGCAGCTTAAGGCGGGCCCAAGAGACCCAGTACTTC.

The chain links TRBV30 to TRBJ2-3, with TRBD1 as a possible D gene (6 bases). V was cut by 2 bases and J by 13 bases, with 19 bases left in between. Per the germline V gene, CDR1 is GTSNPN and CDR2 is SVGIG (reference sequence). The CDR3 is 13 residues long. The CDR3 DNA reads TGTGCCTGGAGTCATTACTCGGGACAAAGGGAGTATTTT. Encoded protein: CAWSHYSGQREYF.

The CDR3 DNA reads as TGTGCCAGCAGCGTCGGAGGGGGGGCAAGCTCCCCCCAGCATTTT. Protein: CASSVGGGASSPQHF. The chain couples TRBV11-2 to TRBJ1-5, with a weak D call TRBD1 (6 bases). V lost 5 bases, J lost 10 bases, and 21 bases lay in between. This CDR3 is 15 amino acids long. Germline V CDR1 and CDR2: SGHAT, FQNNGV.

The chain recombines TRBV28 with TRBJ2-5; 9 bases agree with TRBD1. The ends lost 3 bases at V and 5 bases at J; junction bases unmatched: 4. Germline CDR1 MDHEN, CDR2 SYDVKM. The CDR3 loop spans 14 amino acids. This CDR3 is CASSLGQGVETQYF. In DNA, the CDR3 is TGTGCCAGCAGTTTGGGACAGGGTGTGGAGACCCAGTACTTC.

V gene TRBV19 combines with J gene TRBJ2-1; 10 bases map to TRBD2. The junction had 17 bases not matched to a gene; V was cut back by 2 bases and J by 7 bases. The V gene's germline CDR1 is LNHDA and CDR2 SQIVND (reference sequence). The length of the CDR3 is 19 residues. The DNA of the CDR3 is TGTGCCAGTAGTATACGAAAAGCTAGCGGGAGATTTATAAGGAATGAGCAGTTCTTC. Translated: CASSIRKASGRFIRNEQFF.

This sequence joins TRBV2 and TRBJ1-6; TRBD1 is a possible D gene (6 bases). Germline V CDR1 and CDR2: SNHLY, FYNNEI. The CDR3 extends over 12 amino acids. The V end was cut by 5 bases, the J end by 9 bases, with 8 bases between. CDR3 residues: CASSSTGSPLHF. As DNA, the CDR3 is TGTGCCAGCAGTTCGACAGGTTCACCCCTCCACTTT.

This chain uses TRBV28 with TRBJ2-1; 8 positions match TRBD1. The germline V gene encodes CDR1 MDHEN and CDR2 SYDVKM. Trimming removed 6 bases from V and 16 bases from J; junction bases left unmatched: 11. This CDR3 spans 12 amino acids. For the CDR3, the DNA is TGTGCCAGCAGCCCGGCCAGGGGGCGCGGATTCTTC. Its protein product is CASSPARGRGFF.

The chain has TRBV27 and TRBJ2-1; the D gene is possibly TRBD1 (6 bases). The CDR3 has 14 residues. CDR1 and CDR2 (germline): MNHEY, SMNVEV (reference sequence). Trimming cost V 6 bases and J 3 bases, with 12 bases left between them. The DNA of the CDR3 is TGTGCCAGCAGATGGACAGAAGACTACAATGAGCAGTTCTTC. Translated, it gives CASRWTEDYNEQFF.

About this clone: Within the sample, other DNA sequences also encode this same CDR3. The chain recombines TRBV11-2 with TRBJ1-2; tentative D call: TRBD1 (5 bases). The CDR3 has 13 amino acids. V was pared by 5 bases and J by 2 bases, with 9 bases between. Looked up from germline, CDR1 is SGHAT and CDR2 is FQNNGV. This CDR3 is CASSPDRNYGYTF. Here the CDR3 DNA reads TGTGCCAGCAGCCCCGACAGAAACTATGGCTACACCTTC.

The rearrangement links TRBV19 to TRBJ2-2, with TRBD2 matching over 7 bases. Germline-derived CDR1 and CDR2 are LNHDA and SQIVND (reference sequence). The junction had 4 bases not matched to a gene; V was cut back by 3 bases and J by 3 bases. The CDR3 length is 15 residues. DNA for the CDR3: TGTGCCAGTAGTATCGGCGGGAGCGACACCGGGGAGCTGTTTTTT. This codes for CASSIGGSDTGELFF.

This chain joins TRBV2 and TRBJ1-5, with TRBD1 matching 8 bases. CDR3 length equals 15 residues. Germline V gives CDR1 SNHLY, CDR2 FYNNEI. V was pared by 6 bases and J by 4 bases, with 8 bases of the junction left unmatched. The CDR3 here is CASSGTGATNQPQHF. The CDR3 DNA follows: TGTGCCAGCAGCGGGACAGGAGCTACTAATCAGCCCCAGCATTTT.

The chain recombines TRBV25-1 with TRBJ2-1; D uncertain. The CDR3 extends over 14 amino acids. Germline-derived CDR1 and CDR2 are MGHDK and SYGVNS. Trimming cost V 3 bases and J 0 bases, with 6 bases left between them. The CDR3 DNA follows: TGTGCCAGCAGTGACAGTTACTCCTACAATGAGCAGTTCTTC. It is translated as CASSDSYSYNEQFF.

This clone was seen just once. V is TRBV11-2 and J is TRBJ2-5; 12 bases are a match to TRBD1. V trimming: 5 bases; J trimming: 11 bases; junction bases outside the gene matches: 6. CDR1 and CDR2 from the germline V gene are SGHAT and FQNNGV. The CDR3 length is 13 residues. The CDR3 nucleotides read TGTGCCAGCAGCCGGGACAGGGGGCGTGGGCAGTACTTC. Amino acid sequence: CASSRDRGRGQYF.

This rearrangement joins TRBV28 to TRBJ2-5; 8 bases align to TRBD1. V lost 2 bases and J lost 5; bases outside the gene matches: 4. The CDR3 contains 14 residues. Germline V CDR1 and CDR2: MDHEN, SYDVKM. CDR3 sequence reads: CASSLQGASETQYF. CDR3 DNA sequence: TGTGCCAGCAGTTTACAGGGGGCGAGCGAGACCCAGTACTTC.